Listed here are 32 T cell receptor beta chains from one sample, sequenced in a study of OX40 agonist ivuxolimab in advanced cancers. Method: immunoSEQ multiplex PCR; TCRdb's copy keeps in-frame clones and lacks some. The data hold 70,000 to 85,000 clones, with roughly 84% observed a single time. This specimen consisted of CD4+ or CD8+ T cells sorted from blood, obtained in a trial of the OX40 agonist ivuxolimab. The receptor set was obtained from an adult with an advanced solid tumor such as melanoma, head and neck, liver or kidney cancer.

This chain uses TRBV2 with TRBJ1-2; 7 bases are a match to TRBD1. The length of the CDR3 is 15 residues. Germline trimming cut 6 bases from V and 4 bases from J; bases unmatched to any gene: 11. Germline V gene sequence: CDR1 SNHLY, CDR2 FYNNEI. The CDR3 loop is CASRAPTSGGYGYTF. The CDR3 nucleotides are TGTGCCAGCAGGGCGCCAACTTCAGGGGGCTATGGCTACACCTTC.

The CDR3 region is CASSSTLEGVNQPQHF. The CDR3 DNA sequence: TGTGCCAGCAGTTCTACATTAGAGGGGGTCAATCAGCCCCAGCATTTT. The chain links TRBV28 to TRBJ1-5; D possibly corresponds to TRBD1 (6 bases). Trimming removed 4 bases from V and 3 bases from J, with 16 bases in between. Germline CDR1 reads MDHEN; CDR2 reads SYDVKM. The CDR3 extends over 16 amino acids.

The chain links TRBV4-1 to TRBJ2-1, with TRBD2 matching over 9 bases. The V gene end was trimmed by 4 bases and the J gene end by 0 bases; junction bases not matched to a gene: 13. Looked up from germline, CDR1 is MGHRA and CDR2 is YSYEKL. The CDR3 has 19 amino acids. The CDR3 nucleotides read TGCGCCAGCAGCCTGACTAGGGGTAGCGGGAGTCTCTCCTACAATGAGCAGTTCTTC. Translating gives CASSLTRGSGSLSYNEQFF.

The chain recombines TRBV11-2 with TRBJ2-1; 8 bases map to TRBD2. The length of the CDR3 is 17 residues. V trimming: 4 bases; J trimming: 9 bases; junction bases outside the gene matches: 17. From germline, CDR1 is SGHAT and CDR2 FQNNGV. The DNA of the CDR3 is TGTGCCAGCAGCTCTGCCTTGGTGGGCGGGAGGTCAGGTGAGCAGTTCTTC. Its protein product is CASSSALVGGRSGEQFF.

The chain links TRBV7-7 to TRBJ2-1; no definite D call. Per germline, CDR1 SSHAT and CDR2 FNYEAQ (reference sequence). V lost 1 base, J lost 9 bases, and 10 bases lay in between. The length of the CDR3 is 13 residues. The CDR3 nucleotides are TGTGCCAGCAGCTTAGGGGGATTGGGTGAGCAGTTCTTC. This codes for CASSLGGLGEQFF.

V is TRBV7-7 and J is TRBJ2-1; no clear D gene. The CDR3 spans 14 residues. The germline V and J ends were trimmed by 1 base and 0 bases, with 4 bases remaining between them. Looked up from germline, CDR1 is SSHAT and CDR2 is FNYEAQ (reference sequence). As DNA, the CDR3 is TGTGCCAGCAGCTTAGGACGCTCCTACAATGAGCAGTTCTTC. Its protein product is CASSLGRSYNEQFF. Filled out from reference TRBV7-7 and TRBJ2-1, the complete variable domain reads GAGVSQSPRYKVTKRGQDVTLRCDPISSHATLYWYQQALGQGPEFLTYFNYEAQPDKSGLPSDRFSAERPEGSISTLTIQRTEQRDSAMYRCASSLGRSYNEQFFGPGTRLTVL.

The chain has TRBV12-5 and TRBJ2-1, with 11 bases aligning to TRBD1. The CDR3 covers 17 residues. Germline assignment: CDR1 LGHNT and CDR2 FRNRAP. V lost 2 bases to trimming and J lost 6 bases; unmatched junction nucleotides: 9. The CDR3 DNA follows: TGTGCTAGTGGTTTGCCCCCCGGGACAGGGGGGATCAATGAGCAGTTCTTC. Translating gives CASGLPPGTGGINEQFF.

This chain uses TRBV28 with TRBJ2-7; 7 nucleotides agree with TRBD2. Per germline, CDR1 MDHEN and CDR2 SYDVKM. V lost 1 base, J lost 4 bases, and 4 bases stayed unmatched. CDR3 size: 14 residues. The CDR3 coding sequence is TGTGCCAGCAGTTTATTAGGGGAGGGTTACGAGCAGTACTTC. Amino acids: CASSLLGEGYEQYF. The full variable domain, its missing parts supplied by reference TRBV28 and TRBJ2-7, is DVKVTQSSRYLVKRTGEKVFLECVQDMDHENMFWYRQDPGLGLRLIYFSYDVKMKEKGDIPEGYSVSREKKERFSLILESASTNQTSMYLCASSLLGEGYEQYFGPGTRLTVT.

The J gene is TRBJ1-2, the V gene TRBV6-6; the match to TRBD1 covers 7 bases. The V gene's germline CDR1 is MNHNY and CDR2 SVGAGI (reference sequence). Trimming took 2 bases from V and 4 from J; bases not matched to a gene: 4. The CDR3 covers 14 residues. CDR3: CASSYGTESYGYTF. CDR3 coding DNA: TGTGCCAGCAGTTACGGGACAGAGTCCTATGGCTACACCTTC.

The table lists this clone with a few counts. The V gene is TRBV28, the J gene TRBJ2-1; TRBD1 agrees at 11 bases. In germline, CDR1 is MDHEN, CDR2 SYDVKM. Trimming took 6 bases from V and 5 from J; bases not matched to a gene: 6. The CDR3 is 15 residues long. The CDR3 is CASRPGTGGNNEQFF. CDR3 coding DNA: TGTGCCAGCAGGCCCGGGACAGGGGGGAACAATGAGCAGTTCTTC.

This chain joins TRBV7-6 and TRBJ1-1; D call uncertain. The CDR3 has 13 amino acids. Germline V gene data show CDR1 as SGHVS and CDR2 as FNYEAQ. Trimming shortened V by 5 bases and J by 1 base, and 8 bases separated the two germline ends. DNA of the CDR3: TGTGCCAGCAGCAGGAAGTCGAACACTGAAGCTTTCTTT. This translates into CASSRKSNTEAFF.

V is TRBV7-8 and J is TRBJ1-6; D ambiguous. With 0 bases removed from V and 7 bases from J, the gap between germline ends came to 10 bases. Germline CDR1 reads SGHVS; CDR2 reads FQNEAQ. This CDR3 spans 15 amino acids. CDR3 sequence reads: CASSLAQGGNSPLHF. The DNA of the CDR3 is TGTGCCAGCAGCTTAGCGCAAGGTGGCAATTCACCCCTCCACTTT.

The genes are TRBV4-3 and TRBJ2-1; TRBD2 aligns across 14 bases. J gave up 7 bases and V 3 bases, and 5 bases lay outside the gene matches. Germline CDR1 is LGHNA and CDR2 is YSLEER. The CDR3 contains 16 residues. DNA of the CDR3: TGCGCCAGCAGCCACCGACTAGCGGGAGGGAGGAATGAGCAGTTCTTC. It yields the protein CASSHRLAGGRNEQFF.

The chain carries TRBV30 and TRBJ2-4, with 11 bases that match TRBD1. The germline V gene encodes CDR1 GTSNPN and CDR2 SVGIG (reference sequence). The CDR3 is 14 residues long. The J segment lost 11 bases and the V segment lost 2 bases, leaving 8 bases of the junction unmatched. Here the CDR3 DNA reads TGTGCCTGGAGTTCAGGGACAGGGGGTGTGCTTCAGTACTTC. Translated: CAWSSGTGGVLQYF.

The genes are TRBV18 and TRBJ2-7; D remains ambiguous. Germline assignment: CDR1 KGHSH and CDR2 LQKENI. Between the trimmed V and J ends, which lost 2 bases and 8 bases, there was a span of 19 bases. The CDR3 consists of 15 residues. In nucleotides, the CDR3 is TGTGCCAGCTCACCAACCCAAGCTACGAGTTATCAGCAGTACTTC. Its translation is CASSPTQATSYQQYF. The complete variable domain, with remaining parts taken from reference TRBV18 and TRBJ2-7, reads NAGVMQNPRHLVRRRGQEARLRCSPMKGHSHVYWYRQLPEEGLKFMVYLQKENIIDESGMPKERFSAEFPKEGPSILRIQQVVRGDSAAYFCASSPTQATSYQQYFGPGTRLTVT.

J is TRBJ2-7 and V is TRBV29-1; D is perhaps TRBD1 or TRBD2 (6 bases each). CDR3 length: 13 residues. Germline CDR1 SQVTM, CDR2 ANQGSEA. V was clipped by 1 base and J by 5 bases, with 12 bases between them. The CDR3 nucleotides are TGCAGCGTTGAAGCGGGGGCACTAGACGAGCAGTACTTC. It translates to CSVEAGALDEQYF.

CDR3 coding DNA: TGTGCCAGCAGCACCCTTGGACGGATCAATGAGCAGTTCTTC. This codes for CASSTLGRINEQFF. This chain joins TRBV27 and TRBJ2-1; no clear D. This CDR3 is built from 14 residues. Deletions cut 6 bases from V and 6 bases from J, with 15 bases between. Per germline, CDR1 MNHEY and CDR2 SMNVEV (reference sequence).

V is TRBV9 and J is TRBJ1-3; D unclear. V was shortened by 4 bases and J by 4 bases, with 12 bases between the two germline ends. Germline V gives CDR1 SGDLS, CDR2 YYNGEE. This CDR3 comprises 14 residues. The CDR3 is CASSPGWVGNTIYF. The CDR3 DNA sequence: TGTGCCAGCAGCCCGGGGTGGGTCGGAAACACCATATATTTT.

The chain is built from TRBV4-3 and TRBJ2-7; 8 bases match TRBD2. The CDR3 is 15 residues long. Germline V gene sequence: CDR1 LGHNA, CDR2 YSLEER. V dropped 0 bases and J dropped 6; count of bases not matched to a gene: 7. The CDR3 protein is CASSQDYRTSREQYF. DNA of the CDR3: TGCGCCAGCAGCCAAGATTACCGGACTAGCCGCGAGCAGTACTTC.

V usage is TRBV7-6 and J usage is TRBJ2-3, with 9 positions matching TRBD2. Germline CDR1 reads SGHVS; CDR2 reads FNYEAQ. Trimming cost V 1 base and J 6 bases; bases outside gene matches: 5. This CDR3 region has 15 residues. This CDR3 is CASSLVGLAGDTQYF. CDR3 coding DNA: TGTGCCAGCAGCTTAGTGGGACTAGCAGGTGATACGCAGTATTTT.

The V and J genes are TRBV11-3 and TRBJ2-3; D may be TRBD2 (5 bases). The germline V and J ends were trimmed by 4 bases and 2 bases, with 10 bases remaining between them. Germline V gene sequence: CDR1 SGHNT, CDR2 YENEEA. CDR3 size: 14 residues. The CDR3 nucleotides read TGTGCCAGCAGCTCCAGGACTTACACAGATACGCAGTATTTT. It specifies CASSSRTYTDTQYF. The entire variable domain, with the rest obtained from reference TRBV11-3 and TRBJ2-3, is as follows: EAGVVQSPRYKIIEKKQPVAFWCNPISGHNTLYWYLQNLGQGPELLIRYENEEAVDDSQLPKDRFSAERLKGVDSTLKIQPAELGDSAVYLCASSSRTYTDTQYFGPGTRLTVL.

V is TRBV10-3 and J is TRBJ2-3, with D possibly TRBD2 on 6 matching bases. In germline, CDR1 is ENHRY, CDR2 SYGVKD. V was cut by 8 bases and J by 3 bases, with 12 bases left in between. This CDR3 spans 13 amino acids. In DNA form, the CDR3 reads TGTGCCATCGCAGTAGCGGTTACAGATACGCAGTATTTT. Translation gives CAIAVAVTDTQYF.

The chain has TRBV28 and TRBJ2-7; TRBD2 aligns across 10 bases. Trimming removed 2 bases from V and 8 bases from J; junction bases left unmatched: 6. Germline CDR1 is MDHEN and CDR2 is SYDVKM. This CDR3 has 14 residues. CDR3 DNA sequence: TGTGCCAGCAGTTTAGGAGAACTAGCGGGGAAGCAGTACTTC. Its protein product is CASSLGELAGKQYF.

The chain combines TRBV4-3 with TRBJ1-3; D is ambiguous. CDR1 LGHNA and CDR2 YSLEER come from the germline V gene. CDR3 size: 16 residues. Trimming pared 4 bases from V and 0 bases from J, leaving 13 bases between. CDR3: CASSPGPASSGNTIYF. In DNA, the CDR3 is TGCGCCAGCAGCCCTGGGCCAGCAAGCTCTGGAAACACCATATATTTT.

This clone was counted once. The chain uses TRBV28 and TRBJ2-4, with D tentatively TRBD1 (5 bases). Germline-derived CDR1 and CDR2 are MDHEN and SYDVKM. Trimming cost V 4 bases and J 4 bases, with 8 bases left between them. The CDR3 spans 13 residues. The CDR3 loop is CASSSGSKNIQYF. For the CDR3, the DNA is TGTGCCAGCAGTTCAGGGTCTAAAAACATTCAGTACTTC.

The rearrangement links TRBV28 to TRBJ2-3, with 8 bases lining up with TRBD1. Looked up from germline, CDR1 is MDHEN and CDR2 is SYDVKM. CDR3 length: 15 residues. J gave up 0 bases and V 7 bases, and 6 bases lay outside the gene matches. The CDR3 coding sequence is TGTGCCAGCACCCTGGACAGGGATAGCACAGATACGCAGTATTTT. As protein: CASTLDRDSTDTQYF. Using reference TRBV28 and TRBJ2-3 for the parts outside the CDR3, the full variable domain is DVKVTQSSRYLVKRTGEKVFLECVQDMDHENMFWYRQDPGLGLRLIYFSYDVKMKEKGDIPEGYSVSREKKERFSLILESASTNQTSMYLCASTLDRDSTDTQYFGPGTRLTVL.

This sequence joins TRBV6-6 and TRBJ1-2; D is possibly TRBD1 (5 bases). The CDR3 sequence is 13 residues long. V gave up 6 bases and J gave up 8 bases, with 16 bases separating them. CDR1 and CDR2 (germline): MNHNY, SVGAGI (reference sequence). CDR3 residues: CASRKGQGRGYTF. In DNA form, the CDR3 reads TGTGCCAGCAGGAAAGGCCAGGGCCGCGGCTACACCTTC.

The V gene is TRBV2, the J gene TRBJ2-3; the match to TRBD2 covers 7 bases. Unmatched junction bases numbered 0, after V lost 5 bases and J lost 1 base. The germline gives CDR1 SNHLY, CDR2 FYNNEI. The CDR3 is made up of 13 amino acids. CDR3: CASSSGGTDTQYF. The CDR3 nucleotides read TGTGCCAGCAGTAGCGGGGGCACAGATACGCAGTATTTT.

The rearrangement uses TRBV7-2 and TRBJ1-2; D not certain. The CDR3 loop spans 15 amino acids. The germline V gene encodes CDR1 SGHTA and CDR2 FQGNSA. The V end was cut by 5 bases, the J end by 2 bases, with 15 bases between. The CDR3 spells CASSPSGIYNYGYTF. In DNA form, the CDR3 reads TGTGCCAGCAGCCCAAGTGGTATCTACAACTATGGCTACACCTTC.

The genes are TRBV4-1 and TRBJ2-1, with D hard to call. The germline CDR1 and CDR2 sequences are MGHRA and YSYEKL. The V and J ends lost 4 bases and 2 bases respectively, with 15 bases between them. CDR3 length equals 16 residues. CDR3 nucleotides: TGCGCCAGCAGCCGCCGACCCAGCGAAACCTACAATGAGCAGTTCTTC. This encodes CASSRRPSETYNEQFF.

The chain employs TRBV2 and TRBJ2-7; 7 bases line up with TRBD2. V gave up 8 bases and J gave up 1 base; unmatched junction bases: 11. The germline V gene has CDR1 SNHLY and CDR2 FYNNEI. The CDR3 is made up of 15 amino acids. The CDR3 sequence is CASLSAAAGSYEQYF. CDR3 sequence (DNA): TGTGCCAGCCTTTCTGCGGCAGCGGGGTCCTACGAGCAGTACTTC.

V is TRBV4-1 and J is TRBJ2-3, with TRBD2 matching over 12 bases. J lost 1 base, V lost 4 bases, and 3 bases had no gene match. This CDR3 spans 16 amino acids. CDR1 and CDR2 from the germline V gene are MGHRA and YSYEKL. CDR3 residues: CASSLWTSGGTDTQYF. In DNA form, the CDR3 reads TGCGCCAGCAGCCTTTGGACTAGCGGGGGCACAGATACGCAGTATTTT.